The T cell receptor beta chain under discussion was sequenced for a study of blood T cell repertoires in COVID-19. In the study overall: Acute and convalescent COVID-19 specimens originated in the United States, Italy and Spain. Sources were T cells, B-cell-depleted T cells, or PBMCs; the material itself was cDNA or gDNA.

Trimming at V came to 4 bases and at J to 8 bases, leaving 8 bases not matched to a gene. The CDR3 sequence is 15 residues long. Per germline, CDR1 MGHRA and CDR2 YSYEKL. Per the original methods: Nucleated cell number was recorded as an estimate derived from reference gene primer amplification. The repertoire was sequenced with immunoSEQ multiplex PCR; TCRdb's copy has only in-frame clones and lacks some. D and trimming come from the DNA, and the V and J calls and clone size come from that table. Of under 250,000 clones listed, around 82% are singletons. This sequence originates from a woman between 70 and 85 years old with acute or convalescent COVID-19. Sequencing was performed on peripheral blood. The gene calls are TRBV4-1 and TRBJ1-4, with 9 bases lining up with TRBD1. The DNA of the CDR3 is TGCGCCAGCAGCCCACCGGGACAGGGAGGCGAAAAACTGTTTTTT. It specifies CASSPPGQGGEKLFF.